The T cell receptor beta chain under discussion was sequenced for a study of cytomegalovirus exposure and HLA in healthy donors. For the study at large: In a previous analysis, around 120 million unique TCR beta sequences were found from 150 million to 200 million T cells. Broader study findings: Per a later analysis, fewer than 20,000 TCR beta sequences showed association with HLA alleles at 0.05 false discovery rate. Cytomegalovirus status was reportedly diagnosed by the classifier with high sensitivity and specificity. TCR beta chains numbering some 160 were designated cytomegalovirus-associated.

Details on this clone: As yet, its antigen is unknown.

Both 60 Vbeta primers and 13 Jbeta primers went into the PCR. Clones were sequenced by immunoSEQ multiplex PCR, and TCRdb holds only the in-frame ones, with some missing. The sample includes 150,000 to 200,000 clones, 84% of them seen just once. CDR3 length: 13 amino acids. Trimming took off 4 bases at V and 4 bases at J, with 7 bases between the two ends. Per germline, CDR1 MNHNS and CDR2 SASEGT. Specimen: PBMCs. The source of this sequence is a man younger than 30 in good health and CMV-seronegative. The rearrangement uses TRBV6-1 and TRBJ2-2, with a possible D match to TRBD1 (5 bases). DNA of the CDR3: TGTGCCAGCAGTGGGGGCTCCACCGGGGAGCTGTTTTTT. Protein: CASSGGSTGELFF.